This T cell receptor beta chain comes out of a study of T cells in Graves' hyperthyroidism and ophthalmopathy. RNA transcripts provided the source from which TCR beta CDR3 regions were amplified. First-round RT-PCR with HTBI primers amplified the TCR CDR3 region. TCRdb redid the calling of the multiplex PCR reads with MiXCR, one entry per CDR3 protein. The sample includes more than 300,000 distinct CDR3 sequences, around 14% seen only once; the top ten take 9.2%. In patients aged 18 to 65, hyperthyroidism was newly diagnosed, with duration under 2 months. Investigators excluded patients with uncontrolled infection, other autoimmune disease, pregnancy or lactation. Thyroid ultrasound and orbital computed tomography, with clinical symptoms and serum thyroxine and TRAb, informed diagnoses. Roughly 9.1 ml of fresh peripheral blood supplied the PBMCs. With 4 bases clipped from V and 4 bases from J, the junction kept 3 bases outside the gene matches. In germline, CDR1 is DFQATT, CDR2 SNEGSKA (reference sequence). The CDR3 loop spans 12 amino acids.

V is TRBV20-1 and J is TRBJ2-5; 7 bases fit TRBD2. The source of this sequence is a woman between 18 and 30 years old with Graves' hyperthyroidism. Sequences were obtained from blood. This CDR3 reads CSATGGRETQYF. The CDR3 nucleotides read TGCAGTGCTACTGGCGGGAGAGAGACCCAGTACTTC.